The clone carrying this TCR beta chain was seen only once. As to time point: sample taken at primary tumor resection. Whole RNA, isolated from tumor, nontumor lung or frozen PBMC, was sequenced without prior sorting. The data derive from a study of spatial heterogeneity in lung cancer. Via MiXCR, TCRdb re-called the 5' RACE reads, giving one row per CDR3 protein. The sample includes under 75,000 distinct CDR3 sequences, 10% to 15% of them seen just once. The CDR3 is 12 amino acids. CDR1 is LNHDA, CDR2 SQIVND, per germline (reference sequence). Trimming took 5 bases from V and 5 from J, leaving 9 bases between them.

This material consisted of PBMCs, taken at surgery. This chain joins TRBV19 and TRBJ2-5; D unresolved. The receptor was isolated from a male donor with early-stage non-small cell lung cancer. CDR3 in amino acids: CASSPGRETQYF. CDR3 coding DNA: TGTGCCAGTAGTCCCGGAAGGGAGACCCAGTACTTC.